A single T cell receptor (beta chain) is shown here with its context. This clone was counted a few times. It lacks a known antigen. Base qualities are not recorded, but no much larger clone differs from it by a single base. The time point tag for this specimen amounts to: about 28 days (+/-7) after the second vaccine dose. AZD1222 recipients whose second dose came at about 4 weeks and those whose second dose came at about 12 weeks were combined into one group, since spike-specific TCR depth and breadth did not differ between the two schedules. Vaccinee samples came from UK trials COV001 and COV002, including a single-blind randomized controlled phase 2/3 trial of AZD1222 (ChAdOx1 nCoV-19) in healthy adults. For TCRbeta chain sequencing, PBMC samples were collected from trial participants at day 0 and at day 28 after the second dose. This specimen comes from a study of T cell responses to AZD1222 COVID-19 vaccine listed by TCRdb under 2021. Regarding the study in general: TCR sequencing was performed for 230 to 250 trial participants, of whom about 200 were given two doses of AZD1222 and roughly 25 were given two doses of MenACWY control vaccine. Trial participants were enrolled by age into 18-55, 56-69 and 70-plus year subgroups, with roughly 160, 29 and 62 TCR-sequenced participants respectively.

Broader findings and caveats from the paper: Participants were mostly white British, with more females than males. The authors suggested clonal diversity may have been underestimated. Conclusions about previously exposed vaccinees were limited because only 5 or 6 AZD1222 recipients were SARS-CoV-2 seropositive at baseline. The vaccine-associated CD4 TCRs covered the entire spike protein, and the dominant responses fell in regions 160-218 and 743-854. In the small 56-69-year group, the increase in depth fell short of significance, most likely because of low power. After two AZD1222 doses, spike-specific TCR breadth and depth were significantly higher than at day 0 and than in MenACWY recipients. Because no day 14 peak-response samples were available, the repertoires could be characterized only after the peak T cell response. Nearly half of unique spike-specific TCRs reportedly recognized epitopes outside regions mutated in the B.1.351 and B.1.1.7 variants.

V loses 5 bases, J loses 3 bases, and the germline ends lie 13 bases apart. The CDR3 holds 14 amino acids from the cysteine to the phenylalanine. Only the CDR3 portion is preserved as DNA: 42 bases, with reading frame beginning at the first base. For CDR1 and CDR2, the germline V gene (reference sequence) lists WNHNN and SYGVQD. The CDR3 regions of human TCRbeta chains were subjected to immunosequencing. The authors processed their data as follows. Repertoire TCRs were checked for matches against a reference library of SARS-CoV-2-specific TCRs that had been generated using the MIRA antigen-specificity platform. Breadth meant the fraction of unique TCRs that were SARS-CoV-2-associated, whereas depth meant the fraction of total T cells that were SARS-CoV-2-associated. Each spike-specific TCR was assigned to its reactive spike region and to a CD4 or CD8 class using the MIRA data. Log10-transformed breadth and depth values were compared by one-way ANOVA with Sidak's multiple comparisons tests. TCRdb limited this immuneACCESS table to in-frame rearrangements with V and J called. A share of clones is missing; checked studies link under half to unresolved V genes, and the rest is unexplained. V and J calls and clone size follow that table, whereas D and trimming were derived from the DNA. This sample is represented by under 95,000 clones; about 83% of them were singletons. The ten largest clones add up to approximately 10% of the sample.

The sample was peripheral blood, taken 28 days after the second AZD1222 dose. This clonotype originated in an adult who received the AZD1222 COVID-19 vaccine. The chain couples TRBV10-1 to TRBJ1-1, with no D gene named confidently. DNA sequence: TGCGCCAGCAGTCTGACGACTGGGGACACTGAAGCTTTCTTT. Its coded protein is CASSLTTGDTEAFF.